The clone carrying this T cell receptor (beta chain) was seen once. This sample was included in a study of cytomegalovirus exposure and HLA in healthy donors. The CDR3 extends over 17 amino acids. V shed 3 bases and J 4 bases; nucleotides not matched to a gene: 14. Germline V gene data show CDR1 as SGDLS and CDR2 as YYNGEE. Both 60 Vbeta primers and 13 Jbeta primers went into the PCR. The data were produced by immunoSEQ multiplex PCR, yet TCRdb's version contains in-frame clones alone and is incomplete. The table records some 170,000 clones, 65% to 80% of them present only once. Sequences were obtained from PBMCs. The chain uses TRBV9 and TRBJ2-5; TRBD1 agrees at 8 bases. The TCR sequence derives from a woman aged 50 to 65 in good health and CMV-seropositive. The CDR3 here is CASSGQLRGTGRETQYF. CDR3 sequence (DNA): TGTGCCAGCAGCGGCCAACTAAGAGGGACAGGTCGAGAGACCCAGTACTTC.